This TCR beta chain originates from a study of T cell responses to AZD1222 COVID-19 vaccine. This clone was counted a single time. The data were produced by immunoSEQ multiplex PCR, yet TCRdb's version contains in-frame clones alone and is incomplete. This sample has some 120,000 clones; roughly 90% occur once, and the top ten carry about 4.8%. This CDR3 is 12 amino acids long. Germline V gives CDR1 LNHDA, CDR2 SQIVND (reference sequence). Deletions cut 2 bases from V and 7 bases from J, with 6 bases between. The source of this sequence is an adult in good health. The chain employs TRBV19 and TRBJ1-5; D call uncertain. Sample: peripheral blood, taken on day 0 of AZD1222 vaccination. The CDR3 DNA reads TGTGCCAGTAGTATAAGCGAACAGCCCCAGCATTTT. Translation gives CASSISEQPQHF.